Listed here is a single TCR beta chain. What it binds is unknown. PCR amplification relied on 60 Vbeta primers (plus 13 Jbeta primers). Repertoires were generated with immunoSEQ multiplex PCR, while TCRdb's copy carries only in-frame clones and drops some. The sample lists tens of thousands of clones; roughly 84% were seen once. This specimen belongs to a study of cytomegalovirus exposure and HLA in healthy donors. The study's findings and limits: Analysis was carried out at a later point, and it linked a missense DCLRE1C variant to TCR beta V- and J-gene trimming.

The V gene lost 7 bases and the J gene lost 6 bases, with 9 bases spanning the gap. CDR1 is MNHEY, CDR2 SMNVEV, per germline (reference sequence). The CDR3 loop spans 11 amino acids. The chain employs TRBV27 and TRBJ1-1; D might be TRBD1 (5 bases). This clonotype was sampled from a man younger than 45 in good health and CMV-seronegative. Sequenced sample: PBMCs. The CDR3 loop reads CASNRGSEAFF. DNA of the CDR3: TGTGCCAGCAACCGGGGGTCTGAAGCTTTCTTT.